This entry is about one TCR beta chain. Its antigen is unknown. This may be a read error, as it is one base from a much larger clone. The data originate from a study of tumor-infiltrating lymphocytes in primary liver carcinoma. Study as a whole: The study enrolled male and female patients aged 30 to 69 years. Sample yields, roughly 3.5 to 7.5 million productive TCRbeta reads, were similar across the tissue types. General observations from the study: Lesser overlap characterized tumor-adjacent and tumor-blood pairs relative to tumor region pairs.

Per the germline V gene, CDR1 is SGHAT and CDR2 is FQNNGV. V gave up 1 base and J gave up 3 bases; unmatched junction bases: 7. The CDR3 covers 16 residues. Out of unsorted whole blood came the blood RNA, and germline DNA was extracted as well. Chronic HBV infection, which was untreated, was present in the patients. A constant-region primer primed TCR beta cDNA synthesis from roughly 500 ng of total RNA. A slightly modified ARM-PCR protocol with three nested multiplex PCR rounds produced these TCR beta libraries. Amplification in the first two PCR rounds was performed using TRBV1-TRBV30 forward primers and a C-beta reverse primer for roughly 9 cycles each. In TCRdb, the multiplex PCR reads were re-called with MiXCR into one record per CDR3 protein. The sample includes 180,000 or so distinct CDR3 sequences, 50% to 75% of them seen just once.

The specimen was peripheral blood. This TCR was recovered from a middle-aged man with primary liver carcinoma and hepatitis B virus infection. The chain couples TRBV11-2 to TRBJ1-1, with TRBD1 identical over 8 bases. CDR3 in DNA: TGTGCCAGCAGCTTAGGTCGGACAGGGATGGACACTGAAGCTTTCTTT. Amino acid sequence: CASSLGRTGMDTEAFF. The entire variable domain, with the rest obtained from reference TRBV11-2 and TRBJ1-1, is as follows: EAGVAQSPRYKIIEKRQSVAFWCNPISGHATLYWYQQILGQGPKLLIQFQNNGVVDDSQLPKDRFSAERLKGVDSTLKIQPAKLEDSAVYLCASSLGRTGMDTEAFFGQGTRLTVV.